This T cell receptor (beta chain) was captured by sequencing in a study of T cells expressing NK-cell markers. CDR1 and CDR2 (germline): MGHDK, SYGVNS. The CDR3 covers 14 residues. From its re-call of the 5' RACE reads, TCRdb lists each CDR3 protein once, without DNA. Its listing shows about 430,000 distinct CDR3 sequences. The receptor was isolated from a woman aged 45-59 years in good health. The chain couples TRBV25-1 to TRBJ2-5; TCRdb reports TRBD2, a call that lacks DNA to check it against. Input material: blood T cells: a sorted CD56 or NKG2C T cell subset, CD4+ or CD8+ T cells, or bulk PBMC T cells (not recorded which). CDR3 amino acids: CASSVAGPQETQYF.